A selection of T cell receptor beta chains follows, all from one sample in a study of T-cell reconstitution after alpha-beta-depleted transplantation in children. MiXCR, applied by TCRdb to the PCR reads, yields one record per CDR3 protein. The repertoire holds approximately 150,000 distinct CDR3 sequences, with more than 8% as singletons. The sequencing used PBMCs, mostly from graft donor cells, collected 180 days after TCRalphabeta/CD19-depleted stem cell transplant. The source of these receptors is a female patient between 2 and 15 years old who had a stem cell transplant for congenital amegakaryocytic thrombocytopenia, so the T cells may come from the graft donor. Both conserved end residues are part of each CDR3. The D gene is left open where the match is weak. A clone size is listed for some rows: how often the clone was seen (once, few, many), or a class if it is expanded.

V: TRBV5-1
J: TRBJ1-4
D: .
size: many
DNA: TGCGCCAGCACCCCCGGGCCAGCAACTAATGAAAAACTGTTTTTT
CDR3: CASTPGPATNEKLFF

V: TRBV5-5
J: TRBJ2-1
D: TRBD2
size: few
DNA: TGTGCCAGCAGCTTGCGAGTTGGGACTAGAGGCCACAATGAGCAGTTCTTC
CDR3: CASSLRVGTRGHNEQFF

V: TRBV20-1
J: TRBJ2-3
D: .
size: many
DNA: TGCAGTGCCCATCAAGGGCGCTTTAGCACAGATACGCAGTATTTT
CDR3: CSAHQGRFSTDTQYF

V: TRBV4-3
J: TRBJ2-1
D: TRBD2
size: few
DNA: TGCGCCAGCAGCCAAGAACTAGCGGGAGTCGATGAGCAGTTCTTC
CDR3: CASSQELAGVDEQFF

V: TRBV12-3/TRBV12-4
J: TRBJ2-2
D: TRBD2
size: many
DNA: TGTGCCAGCGGCCGACTAGCCGTCCACCGGGAGCTGTTTTTT
CDR3: CASGRLAVHRELFF

V: TRBV5-1
J: TRBJ2-3
D: TRBD2
size: few
DNA: TGCGCCAGCAGCTTGGAACTAGGCGGGGGGGCGACAGATACGCAGTATTTT
CDR3: CASSLELGGGATDTQYF

V: TRBV5-1
J: TRBJ2-2
D: .
size: many
DNA: TGCGCCAGCAGCTTGGTGGCGGGACTTACCGGGGAGCTGTTTTTT
CDR3: CASSLVAGLTGELFF

V: TRBV14
J: TRBJ2-5
D: .
size: many
DNA: TGTGCCAGCAGCCAACTGGCAGGAGTGGAGACCCAGTACTTC
CDR3: CASSQLAGVETQYF

V: TRBV7-2
J: TRBJ2-5
D: .
size: many
DNA: TGTGCCAGCAGCTTAGGGGCCAACCAAGAGACCCAGTACTTC
CDR3: CASSLGANQETQYF

V: TRBV11-2
J: TRBJ2-7
D: TRBD2
size: .
DNA: TGTGCCAGCAGCTTAAGGCCTATCTATAGGACTAGCGGGAGTGCCTACGAGCAGTACTTC
CDR3: CASSLRPIYRTSGSAYEQYF

V: TRBV6-1
J: TRBJ2-7
D: TRBD2
size: many
DNA: TGTGCCAGCAGTCGGACTAGTGTTAGCTACGAGCAGTACTTC
CDR3: CASSRTSVSYEQYF

V: TRBV4-2
J: TRBJ2-5
D: TRBD2
size: many
DNA: TGTGCCAGCAGCCAAGTCAGTCTAGCGGGCCCAGAGACCCAGTACTTC
CDR3: CASSQVSLAGPETQYF

V: TRBV6-5
J: TRBJ1-2
D: TRBD1
size: few
DNA: TGTGCCAGCAGTCCGACAGGGGTCAACTATGGCTACACCTTC
CDR3: CASSPTGVNYGYTF

V: TRBV28
J: TRBJ2-4
D: TRBD1
size: many
DNA: TGTGCCAGCAGTGACAGGGGTAATCTAGCCAAAAACATTCAGTACTTC
CDR3: CASSDRGNLAKNIQYF

V: TRBV5-5
J: TRBJ2-7
D: .
size: many
DNA: TGTGCCAGCAGCTCAACCGGGGTAAGACGCTACGAGCAGTACTTC
CDR3: CASSSTGVRRYEQYF

V: TRBV20-1
J: TRBJ1-2
D: .
size: many
DNA: TGCAGTGCTAGAGTTCCCCCTCGGGGGGCGGACTATGGCTACACCTTC
CDR3: CSARVPPRGADYGYTF

V: TRBV28
J: TRBJ2-7
D: .
size: many
DNA: TGTGCCAGCAAAAATCCAGGCGCGGTCTCCTACGAGCAGTACTTC
CDR3: CASKNPGAVSYEQYF

V: TRBV7-8
J: TRBJ1-1
D: .
size: few
DNA: TGTGCCAGCAGCCGCGACACAGGGACGATGAACACTGAAGCTTTCTTT
CDR3: CASSRDTGTMNTEAFF

V: TRBV5-5
J: TRBJ2-3
D: .
size: many
DNA: TGTGCCAGCAGCTTGGGGGGCAGGGGAGATACGCAGTATTTT
CDR3: CASSLGGRGDTQYF

V: TRBV28
J: TRBJ2-1
D: .
size: many
DNA: TGTGCCAGCAGTTTAACAGCCCACAATGAGCAGTTCTTC
CDR3: CASSLTAHNEQFF

V: TRBV28
J: TRBJ2-7
D: .
size: many
DNA: TGTGCCAGCAGTTTCAGCAGGGTACCCGACTACGAGCAGTACTTC
CDR3: CASSFSRVPDYEQYF

V: TRBV6-5
J: TRBJ1-5
D: TRBD1
size: few
DNA: TGTGCCAGCAGTTACCCGAGGACAGGGCCCAATCAGCCCCAGCATTTT
CDR3: CASSYPRTGPNQPQHF

V: TRBV20-1
J: TRBJ2-3
D: .
size: .
DNA: TGCAGTGCTAGAGTTTCGAGGCAGCGGACAGATACGCAGTATTTT
CDR3: CSARVSRQRTDTQYF

V: TRBV20-1
J: TRBJ2-2
D: .
size: .
DNA: TGCAGTGCTAGAGATTCATCGAGGACCGGGGAGCTGTTTTTT
CDR3: CSARDSSRTGELFF

V: TRBV10-3
J: TRBJ2-2
D: TRBD1
size: many
DNA: TGTGCCACCAAAAGGACAGGGGCCACCGGGGAGCTGTTTTTT
CDR3: CATKRTGATGELFF

V: TRBV29-1
J: TRBJ2-3
D: TRBD2
size: many
DNA: TGCAGCGTTGAAGCTCTTGCGGGAGGGCCGGGTGGATCGACAGATACGCAGTATTTT
CDR3: CSVEALAGGPGGSTDTQYF

V: TRBV5-1
J: TRBJ1-1
D: .
size: many
DNA: TGCGCCAGCAGCAATTACGAAATGAACACTGAAGCTTTCTTT
CDR3: CASSNYEMNTEAFF

V: TRBV20-1
J: TRBJ2-5
D: TRBD2
size: many
DNA: TGCAGTGCTAGGTTCCTAGCGGGGAGGGAAGAGACCCAGTACTTC
CDR3: CSARFLAGREETQYF

V: TRBV10-3
J: TRBJ1-1
D: .
size: many
DNA: TGTGCCATCAGTGAGTCGGGAGAAACTGAAGCTTTCTTT
CDR3: CAISESGETEAFF

V: TRBV29-1
J: TRBJ2-4
D: TRBD1
size: few
DNA: TGCAGCGTCCCTGGGCAGGGGGATCGGAACATTCAGTACTTC
CDR3: CSVPGQGDRNIQYF

V: TRBV11-3
J: TRBJ2-7
D: TRBD1
size: few
DNA: TGTGCCAGCAGCTTGGGGACAGGGTCGTCCCACGAGCAGTACTTC
CDR3: CASSLGTGSSHEQYF

V: TRBV6-2/TRBV6-3
J: TRBJ1-6
D: .
size: many
DNA: TGTGCCAGCAGTTATGCAGGGATTAATTCACCCCTCCACTTT
CDR3: CASSYAGINSPLHF

V: TRBV5-1
J: TRBJ1-6
D: .
size: many
DNA: TGCGCCAGCAGCTTTGGAGGGGGGAAGAATTCACCCCTCCACTTT
CDR3: CASSFGGGKNSPLHF

V: TRBV19
J: TRBJ2-1
D: TRBD1
size: few
DNA: TGTGCCAGTAGTAAAGGCTGGTTTGGGACAGGGATCTACAATGAGCAGTTCTTC
CDR3: CASSKGWFGTGIYNEQFF

V: TRBV12-3/TRBV12-4
J: TRBJ2-7
D: TRBD2
size: .
DNA: TGTGCCAGCAGTTCCTACCCCGCGGGGGTAGCGGGAGTGCACGAGCAGTACTTC
CDR3: CASSSYPAGVAGVHEQYF

V: TRBV4-1
J: TRBJ1-2
D: .
size: many
DNA: TGCGCCAGCAGCCAAGAGGGTCCGCAGGGCCTCTATGGCTACACCTTC
CDR3: CASSQEGPQGLYGYTF

V: TRBV5-6
J: TRBJ1-1
D: .
size: .
DNA: TGTGCCAGCAGCGCCGGGTCATACGACACTGAAGCTTTCTTT
CDR3: CASSAGSYDTEAFF

V: TRBV28
J: TRBJ2-2
D: .
size: many
DNA: TGTGCCAGTTTGGTCTGGTCAACCGGGGAGCTGTTTTTT
CDR3: CASLVWSTGELFF

V: TRBV12-3/TRBV12-4
J: TRBJ2-1
D: .
size: many
DNA: TGTGCCAGCAGTCCCCGCGGGGGCCCTGACAATGAGCAGTTCTTC
CDR3: CASSPRGGPDNEQFF

V: TRBV5-1
J: TRBJ2-7
D: TRBD1
size: many
DNA: TGCGCCAGCAGCCCTCCGGGACAGGGGGGTCACGAGCAGTACTTC
CDR3: CASSPPGQGGHEQYF

V: TRBV6-5
J: TRBJ2-1
D: .
size: many
DNA: TGTGCCAGCACTAGCTGGGGCAATGAGCAGTTCTTC
CDR3: CASTSWGNEQFF

V: TRBV20-1
J: TRBJ2-7
D: TRBD1
size: few
DNA: TGCAGTGCTAGGGTGACAGGGCGGCACTACGAGCAGTACTTC
CDR3: CSARVTGRHYEQYF

V: TRBV6-5
J: TRBJ1-6
D: .
size: many
DNA: TGTGCCAGCAGAGTGGCGGGGACCTTTTCGTATGTCCTCCACTTT
CDR3: CASRVAGTFSYVLHF

V: TRBV5-1
J: TRBJ2-2
D: .
size: few
DNA: TGCGCCAGCAGCTTGCTGAACGGGGTTGTCGGCGGGGAGCTGTTTTTT
CDR3: CASSLLNGVVGGELFF

V: TRBV20-1
J: TRBJ2-1
D: TRBD2
size: many
DNA: TGCAGTGCTAGTAGGTCGACTAGCGGAGTGTACAATGAGCAGTTCTTC
CDR3: CSASRSTSGVYNEQFF

V: TRBV28
J: TRBJ2-2
D: TRBD2
size: many
DNA: TGTGCCAGCAGTTTATCGACTAGCGGGTCCACCGGGGAGCTGTTTTTT
CDR3: CASSLSTSGSTGELFF

V: TRBV5-5
J: TRBJ2-5
D: .
size: many
DNA: TGTGCCAGCAGCTTGTTGGGGGCGGCTCTAGAGACCCAGTACTTC
CDR3: CASSLLGAALETQYF

V: TRBV3-1
J: TRBJ2-7
D: .
size: many
DNA: TGTGCCAGCAGCCAAGGAGCAACCTCCTACGAGCAGTACTTC
CDR3: CASSQGATSYEQYF